This T cell receptor beta chain was captured in a study of blood T cell repertoires in COVID-19. Study information: PBMCs, B-cell-depleted T cells, or T cells provided the cDNA or gDNA that made up the material.

Per the original methods: Quantification of nucleated cells was approximated via reference gene primer amplification. The protocol was immunoSEQ multiplex PCR, while the TCRdb copy is restricted to in-frame clones and leaves out a portion. That table supplies the V and J calls and clone size; D and trimming were determined from the DNA. In the table there are 150,000 or so clones, approximately 77% of which are singletons. The germline V gene encodes CDR1 ENHRY and CDR2 SYGVKD. With 6 bases clipped from V and 1 base from J, the junction kept 2 bases outside the gene matches. This CDR3 has 14 amino acids. Enrollees, roughly 18 to 90 years old, lived in about two dozen US areas.

The V call is TRBV10-3, the J call TRBJ1-1; 10 bases map to TRBD1. The receptor was derived from a man aged 55 to 70 who had recovered from COVID-19. The sample consisted of PBMCs or T cells enriched from blood (not recorded which). CDR3 nucleotides: TGTGCCATCAGAAGGGACAGGGGGAACACTGAAGCTTTCTTT. This codes for CAIRRDRGNTEAFF.